Listed here are 30 T cell receptor beta chains from one sample, sequenced in a study of CD8+ T cells in alopecia areata. The sequencing template was cDNA reverse transcribed from extracted RNA. TCRdb's copy holds only in-frame clones and misses some; the assay was immunoSEQ multiplex PCR. This table has about 190,000 clones, about 60% appearing once. The sample here was CD4+ T cells sorted from blood, taken at week 0. The origin of the receptors is a human donor with alopecia areata.

The chain combines TRBV30 with TRBJ2-1; D might be TRBD1 (5 bases). Germline V gene sequence: CDR1 GTSNPN, CDR2 SVGIG (reference sequence). The CDR3 runs to 10 residues. Trimming took off 1 base at V and 10 bases at J, with 5 bases between the two ends. CDR3 bases: TGTGCCTGGAGTGGGACAGAGCAGTTCTTC. It specifies CAWSGTEQFF.

This clone was counted between two and nine times. The CDR3 is CASSDPDREGDTQYF. In DNA form, the CDR3 reads TGTGCCAGCAGCGACCCGGACAGGGAGGGGGATACGCAGTATTTT. This chain links TRBV7-9 with TRBJ2-3, with TRBD1 as a possible D gene (8 bases). The CDR3 consists of 15 residues. CDR1 and CDR2 from the germline V gene are SEHNR and FQNEAQ (reference sequence). Trimming pared 5 bases from V and 6 bases from J, leaving 18 bases between.

The genes are TRBV29-1 and TRBJ2-7; 10 positions agree with TRBD1. Germline-derived CDR1 and CDR2 are SQVTM and ANQGSEA. V lost 4 bases and J lost 1; bases outside the gene matches: 4. There are 14 residues in the CDR3. CDR3 in amino acids: CSVAGTGVSYEQYF. CDR3 nucleotides: TGCAGCGTTGCGGGGACAGGGGTTTCCTACGAGCAGTACTTC.

The chain carries TRBV2 and TRBJ2-1, with 9 bases lining up with TRBD1. The CDR3 covers 13 residues. CDR1 is SNHLY and CDR2 is FYNNEI in the germline V gene. V trimming: 10 bases; J trimming: 1 base; junction bases outside the gene matches: 2. CDR3 sequence (DNA): TGTGCCAACGACAGGGGGTCCTACAATGAGCAGTTCTTC. Translated: CANDRGSYNEQFF.

The CDR3 region is CASSQGDRGAEQFF. CDR3 DNA sequence: TGTGCCAGCAGCCAGGGGGACAGGGGAGCTGAGCAGTTCTTC. V is TRBV5-4 and J is TRBJ2-1; 10 bases are shared with TRBD1. This CDR3 has 14 amino acids. In germline, CDR1 is SGHNT, CDR2 YYREEE (reference sequence). The ends lost 4 bases at V and 9 bases at J; junction bases unmatched: 7.

The genes are TRBV15 and TRBJ2-1; 7 bases line up with TRBD1. CDR3 size: 14 residues. V was pared by 0 bases and J by 12 bases, with 8 bases of the junction left unmatched. Germline V lookup: CDR1 LNHNV, CDR2 YYDKDF (reference sequence). In nucleotides, the CDR3 is TGTGCCACCAGCAGAGATATTCCGACAGGGTGGCAGTTCTTC. Translated, it gives CATSRDIPTGWQFF.

On this clone: At one end the junction does not follow the germline gene, possibly because of a read error. The genes are TRBV29-1 and TRBJ2-5; the match to TRBD2 covers 8 bases. Germline CDR1 and CDR2: SQVTM and ANQGSEA. CDR3 length: 16 residues. The CDR3: CSVSTPRLAPQGTQYF. The CDR3 DNA reads as TGCAGCGTTTCGACTCCTAGACTAGCGCCTCAAGGGACCCAGTACTTC.

V and J are TRBV2 and TRBJ2-1; the D gene is possibly TRBD2 (6 bases). Trimming cost V 6 bases and J 1 base, with 25 bases left between them. This CDR3 contains 19 residues. The V gene's germline CDR1 is SNHLY and CDR2 FYNNEI. This chain's CDR3 is CASSPRDPPPGVSYNEQFF. The CDR3 nucleotides read TGTGCCAGCAGCCCACGGGACCCGCCCCCGGGAGTATCCTACAATGAGCAGTTCTTC. The variable domain in full, completed from reference TRBV2 and TRBJ2-1, reads EPEVTQTPSHQVTQMGQEVILRCVPISNHLYFYWYRQILGQKVEFLVSFYNNEISEKSEIFDDQFSVERPDGSNFTLKIRSTKLEDSAMYFCASSPRDPPPGVSYNEQFFGPGTRLTVL.

In this sample, this clone turned up a few times. The chain employs TRBV7-9 and TRBJ1-4; no reliable D call. Germline V gene lookup returns CDR1 SEHNR and CDR2 FQNEAQ (reference sequence). CDR3 length equals 15 residues. Trimming pared 5 bases from V and 3 bases from J, leaving 13 bases between. CDR3 protein: CASSVTGTPNEKLFF. As DNA, the CDR3 is TGTGCCAGCAGCGTCACCGGCACCCCTAATGAAAAACTGTTTTTT.

The V call is TRBV29-1, the J call TRBJ1-1; D remains unclear. Per germline, CDR1 SQVTM and CDR2 ANQGSEA. Trimming stripped 2 bases from V and 0 bases from J, with 7 bases between. This CDR3 contains 13 residues. DNA of the CDR3: TGCAGCGTTGAATCCCAACTGAACACTGAAGCTTTCTTT. This encodes CSVESQLNTEAFF.

The chain joins TRBV25-1 to TRBJ1-2, with no clear D. The CDR3 runs to 13 residues. The V and J ends lost 2 bases and 4 bases respectively, with 8 bases between them. The germline V gene has CDR1 MGHDK and CDR2 SYGVNS. CDR3 sequence (DNA): TGTGCCAGCAGTGAAGTCTGGGGCTATGGCTACACCTTC. Its translation: CASSEVWGYGYTF.

This clone has a handful of counts. This sequence joins TRBV27 and TRBJ2-3; 7 positions match TRBD1. The CDR3 has 15 amino acids. Germline V CDR1 and CDR2: MNHEY, SMNVEV (reference sequence). The V and J ends lost 3 bases and 5 bases, in that order; junction bases with no gene match: 8. The CDR3 DNA follows: TGTGCCAGCAGTTTTGACAGGGTTTTGCAAGATACGCAGTATTTT. The encoded protein is CASSFDRVLQDTQYF.

The chain joins TRBV7-8 to TRBJ1-3; 7 bases fit TRBD1. Trimming at V came to 5 bases and at J to 4 bases, leaving 8 bases not matched to a gene. The CDR3 is 15 amino acids. Germline V gene sequence: CDR1 SGHVS, CDR2 FQNEAQ. In DNA, the CDR3 is TGTGCCAGCAGCCGTACAGGGGCTGACGGAAACACCATATATTTT. It codes for CASSRTGADGNTIYF.

In its sample, this clone was seen a few times. The DNA of the CDR3 is TGTGCCAGCAGCCGAACGAGGGGTTCCTACGAGCAGTACTTC. Translated, it gives CASSRTRGSYEQYF. The V and J genes are TRBV7-2 and TRBJ2-7; TRBD1 or TRBD2 may be the D gene (5 bases each). The CDR3 extends over 14 amino acids. The ends were cut back, 5 bases at V and 1 base at J, with 12 bases in the middle. CDR1 and CDR2 (germline): SGHTA, FQGNSA. Looking up the rest from reference TRBV7-2 and TRBJ2-7 gives the full variable domain: GAGVSQSPSNKVTEKGKDVELRCDPISGHTALYWYRQSLGQGLEFLIYFQGNSAPDKSGLPSDRFSAERTGGSVSTLTIQRTQQEDSAVYLCASSRTRGSYEQYFGPGTRLTVT.

This clone was seen a few times. V gene TRBV29-1 combines with J gene TRBJ1-2; no clear D gene. Germline CDR1 and CDR2: SQVTM and ANQGSEA. The CDR3 is made up of 14 amino acids. V lost 4 bases to trimming and J lost 1 base, with 13 bases between them. Here the CDR3 reads CSVAVATFNYGYTF. The CDR3 DNA sequence: TGCAGCGTTGCGGTAGCCACGTTTAACTATGGCTACACCTTC.

The chain has TRBV7-2 and TRBJ1-2, with 7 nucleotides matching TRBD1. The CDR3 covers 15 residues. The trim removed 3 bases at V and 4 bases at J, leaving 8 bases unmatched. In germline, CDR1 is SGHTA, CDR2 FQGNSA. The CDR3 nucleotides read TGTGCCAGCAGCTTTTCATTGAGGGGGCCCTATGGCTACACCTTC. Translating it yields CASSFSLRGPYGYTF. Variable domain in full (rest from reference TRBV7-2 and TRBJ1-2): GAGVSQSPSNKVTEKGKDVELRCDPISGHTALYWYRQSLGQGLEFLIYFQGNSAPDKSGLPSDRFSAERTGGSVSTLTIQRTQQEDSAVYLCASSFSLRGPYGYTFGSGTRLTVV.

This clone was seen only a few times. The rearrangement joins TRBV29-1 to TRBJ2-1, with TRBD2 matching 11 bases. The J segment lost 5 bases and the V segment lost 2 bases, leaving 5 bases of the junction unmatched. The germline CDR1 and CDR2 sequences are SQVTM and ANQGSEA. The CDR3 is 15 residues long. In DNA form, the CDR3 reads TGCAGCGTTGAACGGCGACTAGCGGGGAACAATGAGCAGTTCTTC. Its translation is CSVERRLAGNNEQFF.

V usage is TRBV28 and J usage is TRBJ1-1, with D hard to call. Germline CDR1 is MDHEN and CDR2 is SYDVKM. The CDR3 runs to 12 residues. V dropped 4 bases and J dropped 3 bases, with 6 bases sitting between them. The CDR3 reads CASSSVDTEAFF. The CDR3 DNA reads as TGTGCCAGCAGTTCTGTCGACACTGAAGCTTTCTTT.

This CDR3 is CSVDASDGYTF. The CDR3 DNA reads as TGCAGCGTTGACGCTTCGGATGGCTACACCTTC. The chain has TRBV29-1 and TRBJ1-2; D unclear. In germline, CDR1 is SQVTM, CDR2 ANQGSEA. V dropped 3 bases and J dropped 6 bases, with 8 bases sitting between them. The CDR3 is 11 residues long.

The V and J genes are TRBV30 and TRBJ1-1; D possibly corresponds to TRBD1 (5 bases). Trimming removed 0 bases at V and 11 bases at J, with 16 bases between. The CDR3 spans 13 residues. Germline V gene lookup returns CDR1 GTSNPN and CDR2 SVGIG (reference sequence). The CDR3 sequence: CAWSVGTGRKAFF. In nucleotides, the CDR3 is TGTGCCTGGAGTGTAGGGACCGGGAGAAAGGCTTTCTTT.

The rearrangement joins TRBV25-1 to TRBJ2-2; 11 bases are shared with TRBD2. Losses at the gene ends were 3 bases for V and 14 bases for J; bases not matched to a gene: 14. This CDR3 has 16 amino acids. Germline V gives CDR1 MGHDK, CDR2 SYGVNS. DNA for the CDR3: TGTGCCAGCAGTGAGCCTAGCGGGGGGAAGAGGGGTGTCCTGTTTTTT. Its translation is CASSEPSGGKRGVLFF.

In this sample, this clone turned up a few times. This CDR3 is CASSGTSGATGELFF. In DNA form, the CDR3 reads TGTGCCAGCAGTGGGACTAGCGGTGCGACCGGGGAGCTGTTTTTT. The gene calls are TRBV2 and TRBJ2-2; TRBD2 matches 10 bases. Germline loops: CDR1 SNHLY, CDR2 FYNNEI. The CDR3 consists of 15 residues. The J segment lost 5 bases and the V segment lost 4 bases, leaving 4 bases of the junction unmatched.

This clone was recorded a few times. The limits of the CDR3 on the DNA are not certain, so only TCRdb's listed CDR3 is given. The V call is TRBV7-2, the J call TRBJ1-2; TRBD1 was called by the table and not checked on the DNA. The CDR3 length equals 12 residues, ends included. Germline V gene sequence: CDR1 SGHTA, CDR2 FQGNSA. The chain's CDR3 is CASSPGVGAGTF.

V is TRBV29-1 and J is TRBJ2-1; 9 positions agree with TRBD1. J lost 4 bases, V lost 8 bases, and 6 bases had no gene match. CDR3 length: 13 amino acids. The germline gives CDR1 SQVTM, CDR2 ANQGSEA. CDR3 region: CSFRQGGYNEQFF. In DNA, the CDR3 is TGCAGCTTCCGACAGGGGGGGTACAATGAGCAGTTCTTC.

This clone appeared a few times. This chain uses TRBV5-1 with TRBJ2-7; D could derive from TRBD1 or TRBD2 (5 bases each). CDR3 length: 14 residues. The germline V gene encodes CDR1 SGHRS and CDR2 YFSETQ. V dropped 4 bases and J dropped 3 bases, with 14 bases sitting between them. CDR3: CASSPGTPSYEQYF. CDR3 sequence (DNA): TGCGCCAGCAGCCCAGGGACCCCCAGCTACGAGCAGTACTTC. The full variable domain, in which reference TRBV5-1 and TRBJ2-7 provide the parts outside the CDR3, is KAGVTQTPRYLIKTRGQQVTLSCSPISGHRSVSWYQQTPGQGLQFLFEYFSETQRNKGNFPGRFSGRQFSNSRSEMNVSTLELGDSALYLCASSPGTPSYEQYFGPGTRLTVT.

This clone was observed a few times. The CDR3 DNA reads as TGTGCCAGTACGCAGGGGGTCTGGAATGAGCAGTTCTTC. Translated, it gives CASTQGVWNEQFF. This sequence joins TRBV19 and TRBJ2-1; TRBD1 aligns across 7 bases. The CDR3 is 13 residues long. Per germline, CDR1 LNHDA and CDR2 SQIVND (reference sequence). With V trimmed by 7 bases and J by 7 bases, 7 bases remained unmatched.

This clone was seen a single time. The chain joins TRBV18 to TRBJ1-1; the match to TRBD1 covers 10 bases. CDR3 length: 15 residues. Germline V gene data show CDR1 as KGHSH and CDR2 as LQKENI. V shed 3 bases and J 2 bases; nucleotides not matched to a gene: 3. CDR3 DNA sequence: TGTGCCAGCTCACCCGGGACAGGGGTAAACACTGAAGCTTTCTTT. It is translated as CASSPGTGVNTEAFF.

The sample holds a few counts of this clone. The sample contains more than one DNA sequence encoding this CDR3. The chain recombines TRBV29-1 with TRBJ1-3; a possible D gene is TRBD1 (5 bases). CDR1 and CDR2 from the germline V gene are SQVTM and ANQGSEA. This CDR3 has 11 amino acids. CDR3 nucleotide sequence: TGCTCTGGGGGATCTGGAAACACCATATATTTT. This translates into CSGGSGNTIYF.

This clone was observed a handful of times. The rearrangement uses TRBV27 and TRBJ2-3, with TRBD2 matching over 13 bases. V lost 5 bases to trimming and J lost 0 bases; unmatched junction nucleotides: 11. The length of the CDR3 is 19 residues. Germline V gene sequence: CDR1 MNHEY, CDR2 SMNVEV (reference sequence). The CDR3 is CASSMLPGTSGASTDTQYF. The CDR3 coding sequence is TGTGCCAGCAGTATGCTACCCGGGACTAGCGGGGCTAGCACAGATACGCAGTATTTT.

This clone was observed a few times. The gene calls are TRBV10-3 and TRBJ1-2; D gene unclear. CDR3 length: 11 residues. Germline CDR1 and CDR2: ENHRY and SYGVKD. V was clipped by 3 bases and J by 13 bases, with 12 bases between them. The CDR3 here is CAISDRGPSTF. The CDR3 region has the DNA TGTGCCATCAGTGACCGCGGTCCGAGCACCTTC.